This TCR beta chain was obtained from a study of PD-1 blockade in classical Hodgkin lymphoma. Of note for this clone: As yet, its antigen is unknown.

Clones were sequenced by immunoSEQ multiplex PCR, and TCRdb holds only the in-frame ones, with some missing. The data show roughly 5,000 clones, with roughly nine tenths seen just once and more than 20% held by the top ten. The CDR3 loop spans 18 amino acids. Losses at the gene ends were 0 bases for V and 4 bases for J; bases not matched to a gene: 12. From germline, CDR1 is SGHDT and CDR2 YYEEEE. Sample time point: newly diagnosed, previously untreated cHL patient sample. Thawed PBMCs were the source of CD8+ T cells, obtained through magnetic negative selection. Researchers used newly diagnosed, untreated classical Hodgkin lymphoma PBMCs for comparison. Overall study results and limits: Underlying causes for the observed repertoire differences were not defined, possibly disease activity or prior therapy. Newly diagnosed patients were reported to exhibit reduced baseline TCR diversity relative to healthy donors.

What was sequenced was CD8+ T cells from blood. The chain combines TRBV5-6 with TRBJ2-2; 7 positions match TRBD2. The receptor was isolated from a human donor with classical Hodgkin lymphoma. This CDR3 reads CASSLVFPLAESTGELFF. The DNA of the CDR3 is TGTGCCAGCAGCTTGGTTTTCCCCCTAGCGGAGTCCACCGGGGAGCTGTTTTTT.